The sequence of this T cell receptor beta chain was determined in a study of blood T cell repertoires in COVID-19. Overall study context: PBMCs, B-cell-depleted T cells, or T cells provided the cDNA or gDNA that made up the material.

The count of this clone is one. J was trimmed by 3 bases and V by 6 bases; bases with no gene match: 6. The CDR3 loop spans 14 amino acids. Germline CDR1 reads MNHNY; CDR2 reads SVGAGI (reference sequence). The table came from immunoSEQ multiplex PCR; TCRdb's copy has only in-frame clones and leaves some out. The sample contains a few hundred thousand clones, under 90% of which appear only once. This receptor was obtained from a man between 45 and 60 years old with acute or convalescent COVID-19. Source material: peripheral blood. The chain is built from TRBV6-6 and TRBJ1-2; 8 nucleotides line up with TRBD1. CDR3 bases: TGTGCCAGCAGGCAGGGGGCGGCTGACTATGGCTACACCTTC. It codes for CASRQGAADYGYTF.